This T cell receptor (beta chain) emerged from a study of PD-L1 blockade in urothelial cancer. Study information: Once treatment had started, blood was analyzed at 3 weeks (second dose) and again at 6 weeks. Median blood clonality was roughly 0.087, with more than 75,000 unique TCRs. Study conclusions and caveats: Patients with durable benefit had greater blood expansion of tumor-associated TCR clones 3 weeks into treatment.

Concerning this clone: Its antigen remains unidentified.

Trimming shortened V by 6 bases and J by 0 bases, and 15 bases separated the two germline ends. Per germline, CDR1 MDHEN and CDR2 SYDVKM. This CDR3 contains 15 residues. Every PCR got spiked synthetic TCR analog templates. Clones were sequenced by immunoSEQ multiplex PCR, and TCRdb holds only the in-frame ones, with some missing. The top ten hold 2.5% to 3.5% of the sample, which has 100,000 to 150,000 clones, approximately 88% seen once. Noted time point: pretreatment peripheral blood. V gene TRBV28 combines with J gene TRBJ2-7; TRBD1 might be the D (6 bases). The receptor was derived from a man aged 50-60 years with urothelial cancer. The specimen comprised PBMCs, sampled around atezolizumab (anti-PD-L1) treatment. The CDR3 region is CASSLTGLLSYEQYF. CDR3 bases: TGTGCCAGCAGCCTAACAGGGCTCCTCTCCTACGAGCAGTACTTC.